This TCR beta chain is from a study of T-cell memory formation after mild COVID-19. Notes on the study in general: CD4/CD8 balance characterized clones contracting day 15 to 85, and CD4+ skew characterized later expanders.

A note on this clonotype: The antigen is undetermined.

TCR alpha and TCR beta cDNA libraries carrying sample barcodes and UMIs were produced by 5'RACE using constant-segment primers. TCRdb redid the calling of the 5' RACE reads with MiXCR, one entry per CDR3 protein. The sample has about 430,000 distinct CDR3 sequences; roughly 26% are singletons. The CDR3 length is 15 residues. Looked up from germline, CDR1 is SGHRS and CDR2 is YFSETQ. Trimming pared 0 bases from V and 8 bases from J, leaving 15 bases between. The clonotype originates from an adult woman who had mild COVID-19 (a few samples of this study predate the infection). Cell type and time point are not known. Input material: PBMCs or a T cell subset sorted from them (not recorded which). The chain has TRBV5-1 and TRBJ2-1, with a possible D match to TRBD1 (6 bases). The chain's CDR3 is CASSLGEIQGHEQFF. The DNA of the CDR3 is TGCGCCAGCAGCTTGGGGGAAATACAGGGTCATGAGCAGTTCTTC. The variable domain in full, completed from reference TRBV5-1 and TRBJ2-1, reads KAGVTQTPRYLIKTRGQQVTLSCSPISGHRSVSWYQQTPGQGLQFLFEYFSETQRNKGNFPGRFSGRQFSNSRSEMNVSTLELGDSALYLCASSLGEIQGHEQFFGPGTRLTVL.